This note documents a single T cell receptor (beta chain) sequence. Produced via immunoSEQ multiplex PCR; TCRdb's table is partial and in-frame only. The sample yields some 140,000 clones, roughly 95% seen once. CDR3 length: 14 amino acids. V was shortened by 2 bases and J by 3 bases, with 12 bases between the two germline ends. Looked up from germline, CDR1 is SGHNT and CDR2 is YYREEE (reference sequence). This sample was taken from a study of T cell changes during pregnancy in multiple sclerosis. This receptor was obtained from a female donor with multiple sclerosis, enrolled in a pregnancy study. The rearrangement joins TRBV5-4 to TRBJ2-7, with D tentatively TRBD2 (5 bases). Material: peripheral blood, obtained after pregnancy. CDR3 loop: CASSFGRGSYEQYF. The CDR3 DNA sequence: TGTGCCAGCAGCTTTGGAAGAGGGAGCTACGAGCAGTACTTC.